This entry describes one T cell receptor beta chain. Its antigen is not identified. CDR3 length: 15 residues. V gave up 0 bases and J gave up 4 bases; unmatched junction bases: 4. Germline CDR1 and CDR2: GTSNPN and SVGIG (reference sequence). This specimen comes from a study of cytomegalovirus exposure and HLA in healthy donors. Some clones are missing from TCRdb's copy, which holds only in-frame ones; the method was immunoSEQ multiplex PCR. In the table there are tens of thousands of clones, 90% of which are singletons. Study results and caveats: Most observed TCR sequences were rare, whereas some public TCRs were detected in many donors. The CMV antigen specificity of a few CMV-associated chains was confirmed through in vitro analysis. Cytomegalovirus-associated status was assigned to 164 TCR beta chains.

The sequenced sample consisted of PBMCs. The rearrangement joins TRBV30 to TRBJ2-3; 10 bases align to TRBD2. The clonotype comes from a man between 18 and 35 years old in good health and CMV-seronegative. The CDR3 bases are TGTGCCTGGAGTGTCCTAGCGGGAGTCGCAGATACGCAGTATTTT. It translates to CAWSVLAGVADTQYF.